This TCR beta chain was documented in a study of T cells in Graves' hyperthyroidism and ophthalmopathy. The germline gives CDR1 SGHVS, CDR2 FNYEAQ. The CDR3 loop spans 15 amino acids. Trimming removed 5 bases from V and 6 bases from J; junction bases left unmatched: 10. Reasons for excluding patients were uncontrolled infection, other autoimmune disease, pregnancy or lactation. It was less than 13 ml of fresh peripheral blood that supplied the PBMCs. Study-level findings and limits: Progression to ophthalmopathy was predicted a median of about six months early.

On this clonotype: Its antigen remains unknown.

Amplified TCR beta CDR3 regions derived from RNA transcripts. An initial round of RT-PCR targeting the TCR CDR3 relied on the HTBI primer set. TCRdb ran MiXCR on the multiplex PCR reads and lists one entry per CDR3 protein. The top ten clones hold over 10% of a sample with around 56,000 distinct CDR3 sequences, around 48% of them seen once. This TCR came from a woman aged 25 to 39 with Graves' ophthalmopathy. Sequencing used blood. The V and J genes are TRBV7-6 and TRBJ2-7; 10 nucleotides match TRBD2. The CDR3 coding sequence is TGTGCCAGCAGCCCTAGCGGGGGCCCCGAAGGCGAGCAGTACTTC. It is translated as CASSPSGGPEGEQYF.